This T cell receptor beta chain was sequenced for a study of glioma-infiltrating T cells. Using RNA template, CDR3s of TCR alpha and beta were amplified with iRepertoire arm-PCR. Using its own MiXCR run on the multiplex PCR reads, TCRdb lists one record per CDR3 protein. Among fewer than 200,000 distinct CDR3 sequences listed, roughly 32% were seen once. This clonotype came up many times. This clonotype was obtained from a human donor with low-grade glioma or glioblastoma, undergoing nonglioma brain surgery, or in good health (not recorded which). Sample: glioma tissue, nonneoplastic brain tissue, or PBMCs (not recorded which).

Here the CDR3 DNA reads TGTGCCACACAGGGCAATAGCAATCAGCCCCAGCATTTT. It translates to CATQGNSNQPQHF. V is TRBV7-8 and J is TRBJ1-5, with D perhaps matching TRBD1 (6 bases). The CDR3 length is 13 residues. CDR1 is SGHVS and CDR2 is FQNEAQ in the germline V gene. The ends were cut back, 10 bases at V and 0 bases at J, with 10 bases in the middle.